The present T cell receptor (beta chain) was sequenced within a study of blood T cells in healthy people across ages (dated by TCRdb to the mid-2010s). Describing the broader study: Template switching captured roughly one uniquely barcoded TCR beta cDNA molecule per two T cells in model experiments. Using deep sequencing normalized with unique cDNA molecular identifiers, the study measured how TCR beta repertoire diversity changes with age. The donors were split into four age groups: young (average about 15 years), middle-aged (roughly 42), aged (roughly 68) and long-lived (under 85). To avoid experimental bias, donors of different ages were distributed randomly across sequencing lanes. For two donors (one aged 18 to 29 and one aged 80 or older), the study analyzed two additional independent replicas of 1 million unique cDNA reads from the same blood draw. On the study overall, not on this receptor specifically: Compared with the aged group, the long-lived group had more naive CD4+ T cells, fewer expanded clones and increased TCR diversity, a pattern suggesting age selection. Observed TCR beta diversity per million T cells fell roughly linearly with age, and a significant reduction was already apparent by age around 36. Donor CMV infection status was unknown, potentially confounding age-related changes in expanded clonotypes. Bulk unsorted PBMC profiling prevented conclusive comparison of naive and antigen-experienced compartments. Observed TCR beta diversity correlated strongly with the percentage of naive T cells measured by flow cytometry. Estimates of total diversity based on one million sequenced T cells were regarded as lower bounds and as underestimates.

Only a few counts were recorded for this clonotype. Which antigen it targets is not known. The input lacks base qualities; no much larger clone sits a single base away. Receptors were amplified or captured by 5' RACE. TCRdb shows the sequencer as Illumina HiSeq 2500. A second roughly 6 to 12 cycle PCR used a sample-barcoded 5' primer and a J-beta primer mix. A template-switch 5' adaptor carrying 12 random nucleotides introduced a unique molecular identifier onto each TCR beta cDNA molecule. Each sample yielded at least 3 million CDR3-containing paired-end reads. All of the RNA was converted into first-strand cDNA using the Mint cDNA synthesis kit, with a TRBC-specific oligonucleotide serving as the primer. Following uracil-DNA glycosylase treatment, all cDNA underwent a first 18-cycle PCR with the universal primers M1SS and BC2_uni_R. The authors' analysis ran thus. Normalization of each sample was performed by random selection of 1 million high-quality reads, each carrying a distinct molecular identifier. Reads sharing molecular identifiers were discarded rather than binned into consensus sequences. MiTCR, set to a Q25 quality threshold and the strictest error-elimination algorithm, was used for CDR3 identification, clonotype clustering and error correction. A nonparametric unseen species model with Euler transformation was used to estimate lower-bound total TCR beta diversity. TCRdb reran the public reads through fastp at Q25 and MiXCR, keeping productive beta chains. Rows matching on CDR3 protein sequence are summarized as one entry with the most common DNA and genes. What appears here as the V and J calls and clone size reflects TCRdb's work, not the paper's. The sample includes roughly 500,000 distinct CDR3 sequences, with 27% observed a single time. The ten largest clones add up to approximately 17% of the sample.

Taken from cysteine to phenylalanine, the CDR3 has 17 residues. Just the 51-base CDR3 DNA is kept, in frame starting at base 1. The junction shows trimming of 2 bases on V and 5 bases on J, plus 18 bases between the germline ends. CDR1 and CDR2, looked up from the germline V gene, are MNHEY and SVGEGT. The 40 or so donors, aged about 6 to 95 years, were systemically healthy Caucasian individuals from Russia. Each donor gave ten milliliters of peripheral blood, drawn into EDTA-treated Vacutainer tubes. Ficoll-Paque density-gradient centrifugation was used to isolate PBMCs, with at least 6 million obtained per sample. Trizol reagent was used to extract total RNA from the PBMCs, yielding at least 5.5 micrograms per sample. The percentages of naive CD45RAhigh/CD27high T cells were determined by flow cytometry on a PBMC aliquot from every donor.

The chain was built from TRBV6-2 or TRBV6-3 and TRBJ1-4, with the D gene uncertain. The sequence was collected from a woman aged 65 to 85 in good health. The sequenced material came from blood. The CDR3 protein is CASSYRYTSQRNEKLFF. The nucleotide sequence reads TGTGCCAGCAGTTACAGGTACACCAGCCAAAGGAATGAAAAACTGTTTTTT.